This TCR beta chain was sequenced in a study of blood T cells in healthy people across ages. It was with a sample-barcoded 5' primer and a J-beta primer mix that a second PCR of about 6 to 12 cycles was run. MiXCR, applied by TCRdb to the 5' RACE reads, yields one record per CDR3 protein. The sample carries about 580,000 distinct CDR3 sequences, 47% recorded once. Germline V gene lookup returns CDR1 LGHNA and CDR2 YSLEER. The V segment lost 8 bases and the J segment 4 bases; nucleotides outside the gene matches: 8. The CDR3 is made up of 14 amino acids. This receptor was obtained from a man older than 75 in good health. V gene TRBV4-3 combines with J gene TRBJ2-5; TRBD2 agrees at 9 bases. Material: blood. Here the CDR3 DNA reads TGCGCCAGCTCTCCGAGCGGGGGGAGAGAGACCCAGTACTTC. Translation gives CASSPSGGRETQYF.